Listed below are T cell receptor beta chains from one sample, sequenced in a study of blood T cell repertoires in COVID-19. TCRdb keeps only in-frame clones here, not all; method: immunoSEQ multiplex PCR. The table records tens of thousands of clones, 86% of them present only once. Sequencing was done on a sample of peripheral blood. The receptors come from a man aged 60 to 75 with active or convalescent COVID-19. CDR3s leave out the opening cysteine and the closing phenylalanine or tryptophan.

j_gene | v_gene | CDR3aa
TRBJ2-5 | TRBV4-1 | ASSQEQGAQY
TRBJ2-3 | TRBV5-4 | ASSSQTSGGARTDTQY
TRBJ1-5 | TRBV23-1 | ASSQSWRNQPQH
TRBJ1-6 | TRBV7-2 | ASSLGLSGGSPLH
TRBJ1-5 | TRBV28 | ASSPGTGGSRQPQH
TRBJ2-7 | TRBV19 | ASSSTGVIYEQY
TRBJ2-5 | TRBV2 | ASSDGGETQY
TRBJ2-3 | TRBV30 | AWRTWGGTDTQY
TRBJ1-1 | TRBV3-1/TRBV3-2 | ASSQAGVGTEAF
TRBJ1-2 | TRBV2 | ASSSGGAGYGYT
TRBJ2-7 | TRBV4-1 | ASSQKDRDYEQY
TRBJ1-2 | TRBV7-9 | ASSLTGVNYGYT
TRBJ2-7 | TRBV7-2 | ASSTSTGAPYEQY
TRBJ1-1 | TRBV19 | ASSGPISTEAF
TRBJ1-4 | TRBV6-6 | ASSGTANEKLF
TRBJ2-3 | TRBV3-1/TRBV3-2 | ASSQGLAGATDTQY
TRBJ1-1 | TRBV11-2 | ASENLEGLGAF
TRBJ2-3 | TRBV18 | ASSPGQADTQY
TRBJ1-4 | TRBV18 | ASSLDSGEKLF
TRBJ1-2 | TRBV10-3 | AISSTASNYGYT
TRBJ2-3 | TRBV6-1 | ASSALTAGGPLDTQY
TRBJ1-2 | TRBV6-4 | ASSGSQGGDGYT
TRBJ2-7 | TRBV18 | ASSPGMYYEQY